The subject of this entry is one TCR beta chain. Its antigen is as yet unknown. The PCR employed 60 Vbeta primers together with 13 Jbeta primers. Method: immunoSEQ multiplex PCR; TCRdb's copy keeps in-frame clones and lacks some. The sample carries roughly 170,000 clones, 80% recorded once. These data are taken from a study of cytomegalovirus exposure and HLA in healthy donors. V was trimmed by 3 bases and J by 7 bases, leaving 24 bases between them. This CDR3 has 17 amino acids. Germline lookup yields CDR1 GTSNPN and CDR2 SVGIG (reference sequence). Findings of the study overall: Presence/absence analyses assumed roughly uniform sequencing depth across donors, which may not hold. What TCR beta sequences reportedly achieved was accurate prediction of HLA-A and HLA-B alleles in most subjects.

The sequencing input was PBMCs. This receptor was obtained from a man in his thirties or forties in good health and CMV-seronegative. The genes are TRBV30 and TRBJ1-4; unclear D gene. The CDR3 here is CAWSALDREPLLEKLFF. DNA for the CDR3: TGTGCCTGGAGCGCACTAGACCGGGAGCCTCTACTTGAAAAACTGTTTTTT.